The clone carrying this T cell receptor (beta chain) showed up just a few times. Its antigen is still unknown. Overall study results and limits: Tumor memory CD4+ T cell TCR gene usage clustered with blood and lymph node memory CD4+ cells and lymph node naive CD4+ cells. Tumor Tregs overlapped most with tumor, then blood, naive CD4+ cells. Whole repertoires were not studied in the larger cohort, only one V-J beta rearrangement.

The sorted Tregs were CD4+CD25+CD127-/low cells. Full-length variable regions came from constant-region reverse primers plus semi-nested Nested Universal Primer A PCR. TCRdb processed the 5' RACE reads anew with MiXCR; each CDR3 protein has one entry. The sample lists more than 7,500 distinct CDR3 sequences, around a third occurring once. The clonotype originates from a female donor with breast cancer. The sequenced sample was Tregs sorted from blood.

CDR3 sequence (DNA): TGTGCCATCCGGGGGACAGAAAGAAACTATGGCTACACCTTC. Translating it yields CAIRGTERNYGYTF. The genes are TRBV10-3 and TRBJ1-2; TRBD1 agrees at 7 bases. The trim removed 8 bases at V and 2 bases at J, leaving 8 bases unmatched. The germline gives CDR1 ENHRY, CDR2 SYGVKD. CDR3 length: 14 residues.